The 30 T cell receptor beta chains listed next were all sequenced from one sample in a study of T cell responses to AZD1222 COVID-19 vaccine. Repertoires were generated with immunoSEQ multiplex PCR, while TCRdb's copy carries only in-frame clones and drops some. Among fewer than 150,000 clones listed, about 82% were seen once. The specimen comprised peripheral blood, sampled 28 days after the second AZD1222 dose. The receptors originated from an adult who received the AZD1222 COVID-19 vaccine.

V gene TRBV27 combines with J gene TRBJ1-1; no definite D call. This CDR3 is built from 12 residues. Looked up from germline, CDR1 is MNHEY and CDR2 is SMNVEV (reference sequence). Between the trimmed V and J ends, which lost 6 bases and 0 bases, there was a span of 5 bases. The CDR3 sequence is CASRAMNTEAFF. CDR3 sequence (DNA): TGTGCCAGCAGGGCCATGAACACTGAAGCTTTCTTT.

This clone was observed once. Here the CDR3 reads CASSQTYGGEQFF. CDR3 nucleotide sequence: TGTGCCAGCAGCCAAACGTATGGCGGAGAGCAGTTCTTC. V is TRBV3-1 (or the pseudogene TRBV3-2) and J is TRBJ2-1; unclear D gene. V lost 2 bases and J lost 10, with 12 bases in between. Per the germline V gene, CDR1 is LGHDT and CDR2 is YNNKEL (reference sequence). This CDR3 comprises 13 residues.

This clone was observed once. The rearrangement uses TRBV7-9 and TRBJ1-6, with D possibly being TRBD1 (5 bases). V lost 6 bases and J 12 bases, leaving 15 bases between the germline ends. Germline CDR1 and CDR2: SEHNR and FQNEAQ (reference sequence). The CDR3 contains 13 residues. The CDR3 loop reads CASSLEGMGPLHF. DNA for the CDR3: TGTGCCAGCAGTCTAGAGGGGATGGGACCCCTCCACTTT.

V usage is TRBV18 and J usage is TRBJ2-7, with D perhaps being TRBD1 or TRBD2 (5 bases each). The CDR3 length is 13 residues. The V and J ends lost 3 bases and 6 bases respectively, with 12 bases between them. Germline V lookup: CDR1 KGHSH, CDR2 LQKENI. This chain's CDR3 is CASSPQGTREQYF. CDR3 DNA: TGTGCCAGCTCACCCCAAGGGACCCGCGAGCAGTACTTC.

This clone has only one observation. The V gene is TRBV3-1 (or the pseudogene TRBV3-2), the J gene TRBJ1-5; D is unresolved. Per the germline V gene, CDR1 is LGHDT and CDR2 is YNNKEL (reference sequence). V gave up 1 base and J gave up 1 base, with 2 bases separating them. The CDR3 totals 13 residues. DNA for the CDR3: TGTGCCAGCAGCCAAGTCAGCAATCAGCCCCAGCATTTT. The encoded protein is CASSQVSNQPQHF.

The chain is built from TRBV7-9 and TRBJ1-2; 8 positions match TRBD1. CDR3 length equals 15 residues. Germline V gene lookup returns CDR1 SEHNR and CDR2 FQNEAQ (reference sequence). Trimming cost V 2 bases and J 3 bases; bases outside gene matches: 5. The CDR3 DNA sequence: TGTGCCAGCAGCTTACGCGCGGACAGGGACTATGGCTACACCTTC. It yields the protein CASSLRADRDYGYTF.

The rearrangement links TRBV3-1 (or the pseudogene TRBV3-2) to TRBJ1-6; 7 nucleotides match TRBD1. Germline V lookup: CDR1 LGHDT, CDR2 YNNKEL (reference sequence). This CDR3 contains 15 residues. V was pared by 4 bases and J by 7 bases, with 7 bases of the junction left unmatched. In DNA, the CDR3 is TGTGCCAGCAGCCGTATCGACAGGGAAAATTCACCCCTCCACTTT. Translating gives CASSRIDRENSPLHF.

This chain uses TRBV11-2 with TRBJ2-3, with unresolved D. V was cut by 0 bases and J by 1 base, with 2 bases left in between. Germline values: CDR1 SGHAT, CDR2 FQNNGV. CDR3 length equals 13 residues. CDR3 in amino acids: CASSLEGTDTQYF. CDR3 sequence (DNA): TGTGCCAGCAGCTTAGAAGGCACAGATACGCAGTATTTT.

V usage is TRBV6-1 and J usage is TRBJ1-2, with a weak D call TRBD1 (5 bases). The V gene lost 1 base and the J gene lost 8 bases, with 11 bases spanning the gap. This CDR3 is 13 amino acids long. Germline assignment: CDR1 MNHNS and CDR2 SASEGT. The CDR3 spells CASSEDRPPGYTF. CDR3 nucleotides: TGTGCCAGCAGTGAAGACAGGCCCCCCGGCTACACCTTC.

This clone turned up a few times. The gene calls are TRBV19 and TRBJ2-6; D unclear. Looked up from germline, CDR1 is LNHDA and CDR2 is SQIVND (reference sequence). The CDR3 totals 16 residues. The V gene lost 1 base and the J gene lost 2 bases, with 9 bases spanning the gap. The CDR3 DNA reads as TGTGCCAGTAGTATAGCGGCCGCTACTGGGGCCAACGTCCTGACTTTC. Amino acids: CASSIAAATGANVLTF.

The chain recombines TRBV10-3 with TRBJ1-2; D unclear. Germline V gives CDR1 ENHRY, CDR2 SYGVKD. The CDR3 consists of 16 residues. The germline V and J ends were trimmed by 0 bases and 6 bases, with 17 bases remaining between them. For the CDR3, the DNA is TGTGCCATCAGTGAGTCGAAGGTAAACCCGTTGGATGGCTACACCTTC. This sequence encodes CAISESKVNPLDGYTF.

The chain couples TRBV4-3 to TRBJ2-1, with 8 positions matching TRBD2. This CDR3 has 15 amino acids. J lost 5 bases, V lost 4 bases, and 7 bases had no gene match. Germline CDR1 reads LGHNA; CDR2 reads YSLEER. The CDR3 DNA follows: TGCGCCAGCAGCCCTCCCGGGGGGGGGCACAATGAGCAGTTCTTC. Translation gives CASSPPGGGHNEQFF.

This clone was counted a single time. The gene calls are TRBV2 and TRBJ2-5; no clear D. This CDR3 is built from 18 residues. From germline, CDR1 is SNHLY and CDR2 FYNNEI. Trimming stripped 3 bases from V and 0 bases from J, with 20 bases between. For the CDR3, the DNA is TGTGCCAGCAGTGATTTCCTGTGGAGACGAACTTACCAAGAGACCCAGTACTTC. Its protein is CASSDFLWRRTYQETQYF.

The genes are TRBV11-1 and TRBJ2-4; 7 bases are a match to TRBD1. V shed 5 bases, J shed 5 bases, and the junction held 6 bases outside the gene matches. The CDR3 loop spans 14 amino acids. CDR1 and CDR2 from the germline V gene are SGHAT and FQDESV (reference sequence). The CDR3 DNA reads TGTGCCAGCAGCGACCGGGACAGAGAAAACATTCAGTACTTC. It translates to CASSDRDRENIQYF.

The J gene is TRBJ1-1, the V gene TRBV4-2, with unresolved D. Germline CDR1 LGHNA, CDR2 YNFKEQ. This CDR3 has 15 amino acids. V was trimmed by 0 bases and J by 0 bases, leaving 8 bases between them. CDR3 residues: CASSQDAGMNTEAFF. The CDR3, as DNA: TGTGCCAGCAGCCAAGATGCGGGGATGAACACTGAAGCTTTCTTT.

CDR3 sequence: CASSSGQVGSYEQYF. The CDR3 DNA is TGCGCCAGCAGCTCCGGACAGGTGGGGTCGTACGAGCAGTACTTC. The chain uses TRBV5-1 and TRBJ2-7; 7 positions agree with TRBD1. The CDR3 sequence is 15 residues long. The junction had 10 bases not matched to a gene; V was cut back by 3 bases and J by 4 bases. Germline loops: CDR1 SGHRS, CDR2 YFSETQ. The full variable domain, in which reference TRBV5-1 and TRBJ2-7 provide the parts outside the CDR3, is KAGVTQTPRYLIKTRGQQVTLSCSPISGHRSVSWYQQTPGQGLQFLFEYFSETQRNKGNFPGRFSGRQFSNSRSEMNVSTLELGDSALYLCASSSGQVGSYEQYFGPGTRLTVT.

The chain links TRBV12-3 or TRBV12-4 to TRBJ2-7; TRBD1 matches 8 bases. V shed 3 bases, J shed 5 bases, and the junction held 3 bases outside the gene matches. This CDR3 comprises 13 residues. The CDR3 here is CASSFWTGNEQYF. CDR3 coding DNA: TGTGCCAGCAGTTTCTGGACAGGGAACGAGCAGTACTTC.

The chain has TRBV11-3 and TRBJ1-1; 9 positions match TRBD1. This CDR3 is 13 amino acids long. Germline CDR1 is SGHNT and CDR2 is YENEEA. V shed 5 bases, J shed 10 bases, and the junction held 8 bases outside the gene matches. In DNA form, the CDR3 reads TGTGCCAGCAGCCCGGGACAGGGTCAGGTAGCTTTCTTT. Translating it yields CASSPGQGQVAFF.

The rearrangement joins TRBV3-1 (or the pseudogene TRBV3-2) to TRBJ2-3; tentative D call: TRBD2 (6 bases). Germline V gives CDR1 LGHDT, CDR2 YNNKEL (reference sequence). Trimming removed 4 bases from V and 2 bases from J, with 13 bases in between. The CDR3 covers 15 residues. CDR3 sequence: CASSRGLLFTDTQYF. The DNA of the CDR3 is TGTGCCAGCAGCCGGGGACTGTTGTTCACAGATACGCAGTATTTT.

The rearrangement uses TRBV6-1 and TRBJ1-5; D is unclear. The germline gives CDR1 MNHNS, CDR2 SASEGT. Trimming removed 1 base at V and 2 bases at J, with 6 bases between. The CDR3 is 14 amino acids. The CDR3 region has the DNA TGTGCCAGCAGTGAAGGGCTCGGCAATCAGCCCCAGCATTTT. It specifies CASSEGLGNQPQHF.

The chain employs TRBV27 and TRBJ1-1; TRBD1 might be the D (6 bases). The CDR3 spans 13 residues. V lost 7 bases, J lost 3 bases, and 12 bases lay in between. From germline, CDR1 is MNHEY and CDR2 SMNVEV (reference sequence). This CDR3 reads CASTISGDTEAFF. CDR3 coding DNA: TGTGCCAGCACCATATCAGGGGACACTGAAGCTTTCTTT.

J is TRBJ2-7 and V is TRBV16, with 7 bases lining up with TRBD1. Germline lookup yields CDR1 KGHSY and CDR2 FQNENV. The CDR3 has 15 amino acids. V lost 2 bases, J lost 4 bases, and 8 bases stayed unmatched. CDR3 coding DNA: TGTGCCAGCAGCCAAACAAGACAGGGTGCTTACGAGCAGTACTTC. The encoded protein is CASSQTRQGAYEQYF.

This chain uses TRBV10-1 with TRBJ1-5; D unresolved. V was pared by 7 bases and J by 2 bases, with 3 bases between. The CDR3 sequence is 11 residues long. Germline CDR1 is WNHNN and CDR2 is SYGVQD (reference sequence). The CDR3, as DNA: TGCGCCAGCAAGCGCAATCAGCCCCAGCATTTT. Translation gives CASKRNQPQHF.

The genes are TRBV11-2 and TRBJ1-3; no clear D gene. The germline V and J ends were trimmed by 5 bases and 1 base, with 12 bases remaining between them. Germline assignment: CDR1 SGHAT and CDR2 FQNNGV. The CDR3 consists of 15 residues. Here the CDR3 DNA reads TGTGCCAGCAGCGCACCGCTATCTTCTGGAAACACCATATATTTT. This codes for CASSAPLSSGNTIYF.

The genes are TRBV24-1 and TRBJ1-1, with TRBD1 matching 8 bases. The CDR3 covers 15 residues. Germline loops: CDR1 KGHDR, CDR2 SFDVKD. Trimming cost V 4 bases and J 1 base; bases outside gene matches: 4. The CDR3 sequence: CATSERTGPNTEAFF. DNA of the CDR3: TGTGCCACCAGTGAACGGACAGGGCCGAACACTGAAGCTTTCTTT.

The V call is TRBV2, the J call TRBJ2-3, with D unresolved. Germline CDR1 and CDR2: SNHLY and FYNNEI. V was pared by 5 bases and J by 6 bases, with 12 bases between. This CDR3 is built from 13 residues. CDR3 in amino acids: CASSREESDTQYF. The CDR3 coding sequence is TGTGCCAGCAGTAGAGAGGAGAGCGATACGCAGTATTTT. The variable domain in full, completed from reference TRBV2 and TRBJ2-3, reads EPEVTQTPSHQVTQMGQEVILRCVPISNHLYFYWYRQILGQKVEFLVSFYNNEISEKSEIFDDQFSVERPDGSNFTLKIRSTKLEDSAMYFCASSREESDTQYFGPGTRLTVL.

This clone was detected only a few times. V and J are TRBV6-2 or TRBV6-3 and TRBJ1-1; the D is unclear. V dropped 4 bases and J dropped 6 bases, with 18 bases sitting between them. CDR3 size: 15 residues. From germline, CDR1 is MNHEY and CDR2 SVGEGT. CDR3 DNA: TGTGCCAGCAGTTTAGGACTGACGGGGTCGGCTGAAGCTTTCTTT. Its protein is CASSLGLTGSAEAFF.

This chain uses TRBV4-1 with TRBJ2-3, with D possibly TRBD1 on 6 matching bases. Looked up from germline, CDR1 is MGHRA and CDR2 is YSYEKL. The CDR3 sequence is 16 residues long. Trimming left V 0 bases short and J 4 bases short, with 14 bases between. The CDR3 bases are TGCGCCAGCAGCCAAGATTGGGGGCCCGTGGCAGATACGCAGTATTTT. Protein product: CASSQDWGPVADTQYF.

This chain uses TRBV9 with TRBJ2-6; TRBD1 matches at 7 bases. Trimming at V came to 2 bases and at J to 2 bases, leaving 10 bases not matched to a gene. CDR3 size: 18 residues. Germline V gene lookup returns CDR1 SGDLS and CDR2 YYNGEE. This CDR3 reads CASSVGTATFAGANVLTF. CDR3 sequence (DNA): TGTGCCAGCAGCGTCGGGACAGCGACCTTCGCTGGGGCCAACGTCCTGACTTTC.

This clone was seen once. Here the CDR3 reads CASSGGTGELFF. CDR3 DNA sequence: TGTGCCAGCAGCGGGGGAACCGGGGAGCTGTTTTTT. The rearrangement joins TRBV9 to TRBJ2-2, with D unclear. Per germline, CDR1 SGDLS and CDR2 YYNGEE. V was pared by 3 bases and J by 5 bases, with 5 bases between. The CDR3 sequence is 12 residues long.